This T cell receptor (beta chain) was captured in a study of OX40 agonist ivuxolimab in advanced cancers. About the study: Patients received intravenous ivuxolimab every 2 weeks at 0.01 to 10 mg/kg.

The data were produced by immunoSEQ multiplex PCR, yet TCRdb's version contains in-frame clones alone and is incomplete. The sample holds roughly 70,000 clones, 80% to 90% seen once. Trimming at V came to 5 bases and at J to 4 bases, leaving 17 bases not matched to a gene. Germline-derived CDR1 and CDR2 are SGHTA and FQGNSA. The CDR3 sequence is 18 residues long. This chain connects TRBV7-2 to TRBJ2-7; 10 positions match TRBD2. The sequence came from an adult with an advanced solid tumor such as melanoma, head and neck, liver or kidney cancer. The specimen was CD4+ or CD8+ T cells sorted from blood, collected in a trial of the OX40 agonist ivuxolimab. As DNA, the CDR3 is TGTGCCAGCAGCCTACGACCTCGATTAGCGGGGGGCAAATACGAGCAGTACTTC. As protein: CASSLRPRLAGGKYEQYF.